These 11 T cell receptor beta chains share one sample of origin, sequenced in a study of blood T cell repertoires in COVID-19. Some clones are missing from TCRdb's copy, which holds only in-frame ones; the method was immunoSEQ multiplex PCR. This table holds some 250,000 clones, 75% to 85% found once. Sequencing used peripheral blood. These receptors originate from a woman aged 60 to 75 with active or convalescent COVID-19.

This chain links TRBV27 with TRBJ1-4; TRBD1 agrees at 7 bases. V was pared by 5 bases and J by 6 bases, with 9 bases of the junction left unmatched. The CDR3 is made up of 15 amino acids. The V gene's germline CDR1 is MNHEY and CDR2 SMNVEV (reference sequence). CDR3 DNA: TGTGCCAGCAGTCAAAGGGACAGACGAGATGAAAAACTGTTTTTT. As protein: CASSQRDRRDEKLFF.

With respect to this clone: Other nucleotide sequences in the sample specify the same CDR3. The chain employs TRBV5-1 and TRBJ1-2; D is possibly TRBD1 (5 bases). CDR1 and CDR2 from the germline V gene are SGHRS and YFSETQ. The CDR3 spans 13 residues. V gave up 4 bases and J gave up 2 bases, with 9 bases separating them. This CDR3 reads CASSPDTNYGYTF. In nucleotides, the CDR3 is TGCGCCAGCAGCCCGGACACAAACTATGGCTACACCTTC.

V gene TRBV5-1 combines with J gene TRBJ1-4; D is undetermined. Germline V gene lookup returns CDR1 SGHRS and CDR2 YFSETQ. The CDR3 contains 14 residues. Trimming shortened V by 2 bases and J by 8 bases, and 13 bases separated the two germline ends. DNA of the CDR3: TGCGCCAGCAGCTTACTGCAGGCTGACGAAAAACTGTTTTTT. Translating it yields CASSLLQADEKLFF.

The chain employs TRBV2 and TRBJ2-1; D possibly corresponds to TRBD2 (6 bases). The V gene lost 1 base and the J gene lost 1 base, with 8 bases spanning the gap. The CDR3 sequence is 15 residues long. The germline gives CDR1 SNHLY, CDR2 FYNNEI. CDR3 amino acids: CASSEEEGSYNEQFF. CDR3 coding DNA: TGTGCCAGCAGTGAAGAGGAGGGGTCCTACAATGAGCAGTTCTTC.

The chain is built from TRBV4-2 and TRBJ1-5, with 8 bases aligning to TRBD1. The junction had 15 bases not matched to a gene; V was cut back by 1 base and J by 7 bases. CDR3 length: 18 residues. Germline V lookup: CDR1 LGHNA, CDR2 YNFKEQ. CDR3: CASSQAGTRAGGGQPQHF. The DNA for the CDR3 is TGTGCCAGCAGCCAAGCCGGGACCCGGGCAGGGGGCGGGCAGCCCCAGCATTTT.

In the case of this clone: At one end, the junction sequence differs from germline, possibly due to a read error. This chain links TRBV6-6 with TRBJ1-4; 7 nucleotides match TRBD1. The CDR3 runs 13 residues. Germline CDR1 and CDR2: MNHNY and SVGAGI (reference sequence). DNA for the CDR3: TGTGCCAGCAGTTACCTTAGTGAAGGGGGCCCAAATTTT. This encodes CASSYLSEGGPNF.

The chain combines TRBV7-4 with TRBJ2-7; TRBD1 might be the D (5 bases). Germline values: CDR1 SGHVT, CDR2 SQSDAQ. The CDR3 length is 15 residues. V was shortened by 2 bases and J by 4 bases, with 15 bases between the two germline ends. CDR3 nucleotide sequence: TGTGCCAGCAGCTTAAGGGGCAGGGTGGGATACGAGCAGTACTTC. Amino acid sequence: CASSLRGRVGYEQYF. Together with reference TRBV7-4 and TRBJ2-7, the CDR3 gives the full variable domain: GAGVSQSPRYKVAKRGRDVALRCDSISGHVTLYWYRQTLGQGSEVLTYSQSDAQRDKSGRPSGRFSAERPERSVSTLKIQRTEQGDSAVYLCASSLRGRVGYEQYFGPGTRLTVT.

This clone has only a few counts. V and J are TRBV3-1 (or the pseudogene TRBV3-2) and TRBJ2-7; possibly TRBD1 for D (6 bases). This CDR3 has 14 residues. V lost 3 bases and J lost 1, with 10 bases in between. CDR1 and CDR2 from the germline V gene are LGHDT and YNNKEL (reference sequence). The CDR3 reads CASSHNRVSYEQYF. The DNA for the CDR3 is TGTGCCAGCAGCCACAACAGGGTATCCTACGAGCAGTACTTC.

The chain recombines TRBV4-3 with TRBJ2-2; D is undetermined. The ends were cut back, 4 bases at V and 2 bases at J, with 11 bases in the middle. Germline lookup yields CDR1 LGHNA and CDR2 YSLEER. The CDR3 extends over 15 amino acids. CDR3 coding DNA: TGCGCCAGCAGCCGGGCGCCAGGCAACACCGGGGAGCTGTTTTTT. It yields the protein CASSRAPGNTGELFF.

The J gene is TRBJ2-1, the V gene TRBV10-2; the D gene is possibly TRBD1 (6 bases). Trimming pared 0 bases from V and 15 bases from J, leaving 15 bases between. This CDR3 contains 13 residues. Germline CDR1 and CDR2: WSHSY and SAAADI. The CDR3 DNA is TGCGCCAGCAGTGAGTCGCAATCAGGGGCCCGGTTCTTC. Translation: CASSESQSGARFF.

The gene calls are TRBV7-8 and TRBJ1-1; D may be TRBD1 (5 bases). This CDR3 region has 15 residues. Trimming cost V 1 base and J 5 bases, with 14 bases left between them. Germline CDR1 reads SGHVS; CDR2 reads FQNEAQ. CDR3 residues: CASSLGIKGKTEAFF. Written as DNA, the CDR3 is TGTGCCAGCAGCTTAGGTATCAAGGGGAAGACTGAAGCTTTCTTT.